This TCR beta chain appears in the sequencing data of a study of T cells after yellow fever vaccination. Broader study findings: Peak timing came faster in the weaker secondary response, day 5 versus 15.

Production of TCR cDNA was by 5'RACE template switching, which also added a universal primer site and UMIs. One entry per CDR3 protein, called by TCRdb with MiXCR from the 5' RACE reads. This sample has hundreds of thousands of distinct CDR3 sequences, with around 4% found just once. The ends were cut back, 0 bases at V and 1 base at J, with 13 bases in the middle. Germline CDR1 reads SGHRS; CDR2 reads YFSETQ. This CDR3 region has 16 residues. This clonotype was seen at least ten times. Antigen: not known. This chain joins TRBV5-1 and TRBJ2-5, with D hard to call. Specimen: PBMCs, collected on the day of the yellow fever booster vaccination. The TCR originated in a man between 18 and 35 years old who received the YFV17D yellow fever vaccine. CDR3 coding DNA: TGCGCCAGCAGCTTGGGGTTGGCTGCTGGCCAAGAGACCCAGTACTTC. Its translation is CASSLGLAAGQETQYF.